This TCR beta chain was recorded in a study of blood T cell repertoires in COVID-19. The wider study: Collection of acute and convalescent COVID-19 samples took place in the United States, Italy and Spain. T cells, B-cell-depleted T cells, or PBMCs provided the cDNA or gDNA that served as material.

Authors' methods: Scientists estimated how many nucleated cells there were by amplifying reference gene primers. TCRdb keeps only in-frame clones here, not all; method: immunoSEQ multiplex PCR. That table supplies the V and J calls and clone size; D and trimming were determined from the DNA. This table holds 140,000 or so clones, approximately 85% found once. This clonotype was sampled from a man aged 45-65 years with acute or convalescent COVID-19. The source material was peripheral blood.

CDR3 residues: CASNPGQGGGTPGLGANNEQFF. Written as DNA, the CDR3 is TGTGCCAGCAATCCGGGACAGGGTGGTGGGACCCCGGGACTAGGAGCTAACAATGAGCAGTTCTTC. This chain links TRBV2 with TRBJ2-1, with D possibly matching TRBD1 (9 bases). Germline assignment: CDR1 SNHLY and CDR2 FYNNEI. Trimming pared 7 bases from V and 5 bases from J, leaving 39 bases between. There are 22 residues in the CDR3.